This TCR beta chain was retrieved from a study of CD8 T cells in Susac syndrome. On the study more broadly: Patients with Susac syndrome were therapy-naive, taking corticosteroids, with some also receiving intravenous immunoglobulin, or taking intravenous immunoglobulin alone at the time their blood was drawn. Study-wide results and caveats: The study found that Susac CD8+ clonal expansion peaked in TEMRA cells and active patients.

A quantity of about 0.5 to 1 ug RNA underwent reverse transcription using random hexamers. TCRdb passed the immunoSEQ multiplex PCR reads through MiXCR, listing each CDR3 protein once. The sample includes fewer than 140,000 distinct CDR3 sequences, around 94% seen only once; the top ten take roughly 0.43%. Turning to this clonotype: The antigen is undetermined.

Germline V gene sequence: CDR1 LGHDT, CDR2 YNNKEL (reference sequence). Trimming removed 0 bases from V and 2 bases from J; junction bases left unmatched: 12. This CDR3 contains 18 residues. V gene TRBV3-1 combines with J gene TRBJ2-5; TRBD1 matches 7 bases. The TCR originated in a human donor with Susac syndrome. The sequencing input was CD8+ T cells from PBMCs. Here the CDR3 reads CASSQDWPDRRGQETQYF. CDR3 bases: TGTGCCAGCAGCCAAGATTGGCCGGACAGGAGAGGTCAAGAGACCCAGTACTTC.